This TCR beta chain was captured in a study of OX40 agonist ivuxolimab in advanced cancers. About the research overall: Enrollees could have had prior anti-PD-1, anti-PD-L1 or anti-CTLA-4 therapy, which under 50% had received.

This clone rates as medium-sized. As yet, its antigen is unknown. Between the trimmed V and J ends, which lost 1 base and 3 bases, there was a span of 10 bases. This CDR3 has 14 amino acids. Germline V gene data show CDR1 as LNHNV and CDR2 as YYDKDF (reference sequence). TCRdb keeps only in-frame clones here, not all; method: immunoSEQ multiplex PCR. Among roughly 20,000 clones listed, over 70% were seen once. General study findings and limits: Researchers did not establish what antigens the expanded peripheral T cells target.

Patients were excluded for autoimmune disease history or systemic immunosuppression. The sequence came from an adult with an advanced solid tumor such as melanoma, head and neck, liver or kidney cancer. The chain is built from TRBV15 and TRBJ2-7; D is uncertain. Sequencing used CD4+ or CD8+ T cells sorted from blood, obtained in a trial of the OX40 agonist ivuxolimab. The CDR3 loop is CATSRGGHGYEQYF. The CDR3 DNA is TGTGCCACCAGCAGAGGTGGGCACGGCTACGAGCAGTACTTC.